The rows below give T cell receptor beta chains drawn from one sample of a study of cytomegalovirus exposure and HLA in healthy donors. Using immunoSEQ multiplex PCR, the repertoire was profiled, and TCRdb retains in-frame clones only, with some absent. The sample records roughly 130,000 clones, roughly two thirds being singletons. The sequencing sample was made of PBMCs. The receptors shown here come from a young man in good health and CMV-seropositive. CDR3s include the opening cysteine and the closing phenylalanine or tryptophan. Each record gives: V gene, D gene, clone size, J gene, CDR3 DNA, CDR3 protein. A D gene is named only where the DNA matches it firmly. A row's size may be missing; if present it is once, few, many or a size class.

v_gene: TRBV5-4
d_gene: TRBD1
abundance: NA
j_gene: TRBJ1-1
CDR3nt: TGTGCCAGCAGCTCGCCGGGACAGTACACTGAAGCTTTCTTT
CDR3aa: CASSSPGQYTEAFF

v_gene: TRBV5-1
d_gene: TRBD2
abundance: few
j_gene: TRBJ2-1
CDR3nt: TGCGCCAGCAGCTTGGTAGCGGGAAGCTACAATGAGCAGTTCTTC
CDR3aa: CASSLVAGSYNEQFF

v_gene: TRBV28
d_gene: NA
abundance: NA
j_gene: TRBJ2-7
CDR3nt: TGTGCCAGCAGTCGACAGAGCGAGCCTTACGAGCAGTACTTC
CDR3aa: CASSRQSEPYEQYF

v_gene: TRBV7-6
d_gene: TRBD2
abundance: NA
j_gene: TRBJ2-1
CDR3nt: TGTGCCAGCAGCTTAGGGGAGGGGCCCCAGCCGTTCTTC
CDR3aa: CASSLGEGPQPFF

v_gene: TRBV2
d_gene: NA
abundance: NA
j_gene: TRBJ2-2
CDR3nt: TGTGCCAGCAGCCGAATGACAGGAGACACCGGGGAGCTGTTTTTT
CDR3aa: CASSRMTGDTGELFF

v_gene: TRBV4-2
d_gene: TRBD2
abundance: few
j_gene: TRBJ2-3
CDR3nt: TGTGCCAGCAGCCAAGCCTCTGACGGGGGGGTGGGAGATACGCAGTATTTT
CDR3aa: CASSQASDGGVGDTQYF

v_gene: TRBV15
d_gene: NA
abundance: few
j_gene: TRBJ1-4
CDR3nt: TGTGCCACCAGCAGAGATAGGGACCGCGGGGTGGTGTTTTTT
CDR3aa: CATSRDRDRGVVFF

v_gene: TRBV11-2
d_gene: NA
abundance: NA
j_gene: TRBJ2-7
CDR3nt: TGTGCCAGCACCTCTGTCGCGCGTCCTAGCGAGCAGTACTTC
CDR3aa: CASTSVARPSEQYF

v_gene: TRBV2
d_gene: NA
abundance: NA
j_gene: TRBJ2-7
CDR3nt: TGTGCCAGCAGTGAAGCGGTCTGGGGCCTAGACGAGCAGTACTTC
CDR3aa: CASSEAVWGLDEQYF

v_gene: TRBV7-7
d_gene: TRBD1
abundance: NA
j_gene: TRBJ2-2
CDR3nt: TGTGCTACCACAGGGGGCGTATCGGACACCGGGGAGCTGTTTTTT
CDR3aa: CATTGGVSDTGELFF

v_gene: TRBV7-9
d_gene: TRBD1
abundance: few
j_gene: TRBJ1-3
CDR3nt: TGTGCCAGCAGCTTAGGCAGGGGGCACGGAAACACCATATATTTT
CDR3aa: CASSLGRGHGNTIYF

v_gene: TRBV4-1
d_gene: TRBD1
abundance: NA
j_gene: TRBJ1-2
CDR3nt: TGCGCCAGCAGCCAAGGACAGGGATCTAACTATGGCTACACCTTC
CDR3aa: CASSQGQGSNYGYTF

v_gene: TRBV4-1
d_gene: TRBD2
abundance: NA
j_gene: TRBJ2-3
CDR3nt: TGCGCCAGCAGCCAATTAACGAGCGGGAGGGCCACAGATACGCAGTATTTT
CDR3aa: CASSQLTSGRATDTQYF

v_gene: TRBV6-1
d_gene: TRBD1
abundance: once
j_gene: TRBJ2-3
CDR3nt: TGTGCCAGCACCAAGCAGGGGGCTCCAGATACGCAGTATTTT
CDR3aa: CASTKQGAPDTQYF

v_gene: TRBV19
d_gene: TRBD2
abundance: few
j_gene: TRBJ2-1
CDR3nt: TGTGCCAGTAGCTGGTCTAGCGGATCCTACAATGAGCAGTTCTTC
CDR3aa: CASSWSSGSYNEQFF

v_gene: TRBV10-3
d_gene: NA
abundance: once
j_gene: TRBJ2-5
CDR3nt: TGTGCCATCAGTGAGTCGGCTGTTACCCAGTACTTC
CDR3aa: CAISESAVTQYF

v_gene: TRBV7-9
d_gene: TRBD1
abundance: NA
j_gene: TRBJ1-3
CDR3nt: TGTGCCAGCAGCTCCCCACCGACGACAGGGCTTTACTCTGGAAACACCATATATTTT
CDR3aa: CASSSPPTTGLYSGNTIYF

v_gene: TRBV7-8
d_gene: NA
abundance: NA
j_gene: TRBJ2-7
CDR3nt: TGTGCCAGCAGCCCAATGGACAGATCCTACGAGCAGTACTTC
CDR3aa: CASSPMDRSYEQYF

v_gene: TRBV27
d_gene: TRBD2
abundance: NA
j_gene: TRBJ2-1
CDR3nt: TGTGCCAGCAGTTTATCCGGGACTAGCGGTTACAATGAGCAGTTCTTC
CDR3aa: CASSLSGTSGYNEQFF

v_gene: TRBV9
d_gene: NA
abundance: few
j_gene: TRBJ2-1
CDR3nt: TGTGCCAGCAGCCCCTTTGGGAGGAGGGAGGATGAGCAGTTCTTC
CDR3aa: CASSPFGRREDEQFF

v_gene: TRBV28
d_gene: TRBD1
abundance: few
j_gene: TRBJ1-4
CDR3nt: TGTGCCAGCAGTACCTACCAAATCCCAGGGGGCTTAAATGAAAAACTGTTTTTT
CDR3aa: CASSTYQIPGGLNEKLFF

v_gene: TRBV2
d_gene: NA
abundance: NA
j_gene: TRBJ1-6
CDR3nt: TGTGCCAGCAGTGTTCAGGGATGGGATAATAATTCACCCCTCCACTTT
CDR3aa: CASSVQGWDNNSPLHF

v_gene: TRBV10-1
d_gene: TRBD2
abundance: NA
j_gene: TRBJ2-3
CDR3nt: TGCGCCACCGCAGGGAGGGGCGGCACAGATACGCAGTATTTT
CDR3aa: CATAGRGGTDTQYF

v_gene: TRBV25-1
d_gene: NA
abundance: NA
j_gene: TRBJ2-3
CDR3nt: TGTGCCAGCAGTGAACCCCTAGGTCGGGATACGCAGTATTTT
CDR3aa: CASSEPLGRDTQYF

v_gene: TRBV29-1
d_gene: TRBD1
abundance: NA
j_gene: TRBJ2-1
CDR3nt: TGCAGCGCTACTACCGGGACAGGCTACAATGAGCAGTTCTTC
CDR3aa: CSATTGTGYNEQFF

v_gene: TRBV5-4
d_gene: TRBD1
abundance: NA
j_gene: TRBJ1-4
CDR3nt: TGTGCCAGCAGCTTGGAGACAGGGGTATCGTTTGGAAAACTGTTTTTT
CDR3aa: CASSLETGVSFGKLFF

v_gene: TRBV27
d_gene: TRBD2
abundance: few
j_gene: TRBJ2-7
CDR3nt: TGTGCCAGCAGCCCCAGGGGACTAGCGGGTCTCGAGCAGTACTTC
CDR3aa: CASSPRGLAGLEQYF

v_gene: TRBV18
d_gene: NA
abundance: NA
j_gene: TRBJ2-1
CDR3nt: TGTGCCAGCTCACCAGAGTTAGTAGAGGAGCAGTTCTTC
CDR3aa: CASSPELVEEQFF

v_gene: TRBV5-1
d_gene: TRBD1
abundance: few
j_gene: TRBJ1-1
CDR3nt: TGCGCCAGCAGCTTTGAGGGGGCGGACACTGAAGCTTTCTTT
CDR3aa: CASSFEGADTEAFF

v_gene: TRBV18
d_gene: TRBD1
abundance: few
j_gene: TRBJ2-7
CDR3nt: TGTGCCAGCTCTCGCGGGACAGGGGGGACTCACGAGCAGTACTTC
CDR3aa: CASSRGTGGTHEQYF

v_gene: TRBV2
d_gene: NA
abundance: NA
j_gene: TRBJ1-5
CDR3nt: TGTGCCAGCAGTGCCTCTTGGGCAGATAGCAATCAGCCCCAGCATTTT
CDR3aa: CASSASWADSNQPQHF

v_gene: TRBV13
d_gene: TRBD1
abundance: few
j_gene: TRBJ1-1
CDR3nt: TGTGCCAGCAGCCGGACAGGGGCTAGAGCTTTCTTT
CDR3aa: CASSRTGARAFF

v_gene: TRBV18
d_gene: NA
abundance: NA
j_gene: TRBJ2-7
CDR3nt: TGTGCCAGCTCGCCGAACAGGGATTCGGACGAGCAGTACTTC
CDR3aa: CASSPNRDSDEQYF

v_gene: TRBV6-5
d_gene: NA
abundance: few
j_gene: TRBJ2-7
CDR3nt: TGTGCCAGCAGTGCGGGATACGAGCAGTACTTC
CDR3aa: CASSAGYEQYF

v_gene: TRBV14
d_gene: NA
abundance: few
j_gene: TRBJ2-3
CDR3nt: TGTGCCAGCAGCCAGGGCGGGACTAGCACAGATACGCAGTATTTT
CDR3aa: CASSQGGTSTDTQYF

v_gene: TRBV10-3
d_gene: TRBD2
abundance: NA
j_gene: TRBJ2-5
CDR3nt: TGTGCCATCAGTGAAGGTAGCGGGGCCCTTGCAGAGACCCAGTACTTC
CDR3aa: CAISEGSGALAETQYF

v_gene: TRBV6-5
d_gene: NA
abundance: NA
j_gene: TRBJ2-1
CDR3nt: TGTGCCAGCAGTTACTCGTGGGGGGACGAGCAGTTCTTC
CDR3aa: CASSYSWGDEQFF

v_gene: TRBV6-6
d_gene: NA
abundance: NA
j_gene: TRBJ1-2
CDR3nt: TGTGCCAGCAGTTACTCCGCCAGGAACTATGGCTACACCTTC
CDR3aa: CASSYSARNYGYTF

v_gene: TRBV6-5
d_gene: NA
abundance: NA
j_gene: TRBJ2-7
CDR3nt: TGTGCCAGCAGTTACTCGGTCGGGGAAAGCTCCTACGAGCAGTACTTC
CDR3aa: CASSYSVGESSYEQYF

v_gene: TRBV7-9
d_gene: TRBD2
abundance: NA
j_gene: TRBJ2-1
CDR3nt: TGTGCCAGCAGCTTAGCGGGAGGGAGGAATGAGCAGTTCTTC
CDR3aa: CASSLAGGRNEQFF

v_gene: TRBV2
d_gene: NA
abundance: few
j_gene: TRBJ1-1
CDR3nt: TGTGCCAGCAGTCTAAGCCCCCCGGGTGTGACTGAAGCTTTCTTT
CDR3aa: CASSLSPPGVTEAFF

v_gene: TRBV5-1
d_gene: NA
abundance: NA
j_gene: TRBJ2-2
CDR3nt: TGCGCCAGCAGCTTGGAAGTCCTCCTAACGGGCGGGGAGCTGTTTTTT
CDR3aa: CASSLEVLLTGGELFF

v_gene: TRBV10-2
d_gene: NA
abundance: NA
j_gene: TRBJ1-2
CDR3nt: TGCGCCAGCAGTGACTGGGGCGAGATCTATGGCTACACCTTC
CDR3aa: CASSDWGEIYGYTF

v_gene: TRBV2
d_gene: TRBD2
abundance: NA
j_gene: TRBJ2-2
CDR3nt: TGTGCCAGCACCCTAACTAGCGTCACCGGGGAGCTGTTTTTT
CDR3aa: CASTLTSVTGELFF

v_gene: TRBV5-1
d_gene: TRBD2
abundance: NA
j_gene: TRBJ2-3
CDR3nt: TGCGCCAGGGATAGACAGCTTAGCTGGGGAGCGGGAGACGCAAATCCTAGCACAGATACGCAGTATTTT
CDR3aa: CARDRQLSWGAGDANPSTDTQYF

v_gene: TRBV9
d_gene: TRBD2
abundance: few
j_gene: TRBJ2-1
CDR3nt: TGTGCCAGCAGCGTATCAAGCGGGACCTTCTACAATGAGCAGTTCTTC
CDR3aa: CASSVSSGTFYNEQFF

v_gene: TRBV29-1
d_gene: NA
abundance: NA
j_gene: TRBJ2-1
CDR3nt: TGCAGCGTTGAAGATGTCCGGAGCCCGGTGAGGAATGAGCAGTTCTTC
CDR3aa: CSVEDVRSPVRNEQFF